This TCR beta chain was obtained from a study of Graves' ophthalmopathy and Graves' hyperthyroidism. CDR3 length equals 17 residues. Unmatched junction bases numbered 2, after V lost 3 bases and J lost 0 bases. The germline gives CDR1 KGHDR, CDR2 SFDVKD. For repertoire sequencing, the TCR beta CDR3 regions were amplified from RNA transcripts. First-round RT-PCR used HTBI primers; second-round multiplex PCR followed. TCRdb analysed the multiplex PCR reads with MiXCR anew, one entry per CDR3 protein. This sample has hundreds of thousands of distinct CDR3 sequences, with around 21% found just once. This clonotype was observed at least ten times.

The gene calls are TRBV24-1 and TRBJ2-6; TRBD1 matches 9 bases. The sample was peripheral blood. The clonotype comes from a woman aged 18 to 35 with stable Graves' hyperthyroidism. The CDR3 spells CATSDRDRVSGANVLTF. The CDR3 nucleotides read TGTGCCACCAGTGATCGGGACAGGGTCTCTGGGGCCAACGTCCTGACTTTC.